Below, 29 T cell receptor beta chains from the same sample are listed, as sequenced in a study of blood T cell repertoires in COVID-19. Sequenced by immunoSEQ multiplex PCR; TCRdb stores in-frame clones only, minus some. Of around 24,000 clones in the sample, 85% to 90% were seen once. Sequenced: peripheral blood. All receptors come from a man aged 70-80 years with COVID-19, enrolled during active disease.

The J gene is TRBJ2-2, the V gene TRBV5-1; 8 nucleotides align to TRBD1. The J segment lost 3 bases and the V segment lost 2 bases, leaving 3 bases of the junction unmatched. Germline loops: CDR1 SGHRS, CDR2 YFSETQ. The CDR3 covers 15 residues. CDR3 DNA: TGCGCCAGCAGCTTTTTGACAGGGGACACCGGGGAGCTGTTTTTT. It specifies CASSFLTGDTGELFF.

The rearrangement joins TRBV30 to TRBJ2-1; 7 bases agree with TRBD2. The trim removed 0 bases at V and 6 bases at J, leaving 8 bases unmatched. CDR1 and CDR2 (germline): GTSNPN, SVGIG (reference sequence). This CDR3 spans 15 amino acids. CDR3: CAWSVLRGGPNEQFF. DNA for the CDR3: TGTGCCTGGAGTGTACTTAGGGGAGGGCCCAATGAGCAGTTCTTC.

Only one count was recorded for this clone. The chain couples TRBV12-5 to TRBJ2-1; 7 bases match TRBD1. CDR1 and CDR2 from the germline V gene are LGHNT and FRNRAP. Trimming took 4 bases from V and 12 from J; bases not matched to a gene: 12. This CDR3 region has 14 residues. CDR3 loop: CASGSTGSRYGQFF. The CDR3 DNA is TGTGCTAGTGGTTCGACAGGGAGTAGATACGGGCAGTTCTTC.

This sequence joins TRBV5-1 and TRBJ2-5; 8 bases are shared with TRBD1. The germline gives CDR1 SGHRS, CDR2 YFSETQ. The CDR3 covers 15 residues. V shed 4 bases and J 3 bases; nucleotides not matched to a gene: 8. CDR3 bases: TGCGCCAGCAGCCGGACAGGGCATGGGGAAGAGACCCAGTACTTC. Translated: CASSRTGHGEETQYF.

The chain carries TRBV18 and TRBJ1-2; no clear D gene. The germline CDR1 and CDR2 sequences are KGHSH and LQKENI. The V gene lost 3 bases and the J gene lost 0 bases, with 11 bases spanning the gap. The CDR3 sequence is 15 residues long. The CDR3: CASSPLDATNYGYTF. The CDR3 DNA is TGTGCCAGCTCACCCCTAGATGCGACTAACTATGGCTACACCTTC.

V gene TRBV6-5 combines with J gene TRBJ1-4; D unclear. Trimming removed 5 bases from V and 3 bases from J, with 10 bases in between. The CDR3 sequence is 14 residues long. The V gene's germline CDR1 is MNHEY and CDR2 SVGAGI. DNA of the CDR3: TGTGCCAGCAGTCCCGACGGAGCTAATGAAAAACTGTTTTTT. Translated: CASSPDGANEKLFF.

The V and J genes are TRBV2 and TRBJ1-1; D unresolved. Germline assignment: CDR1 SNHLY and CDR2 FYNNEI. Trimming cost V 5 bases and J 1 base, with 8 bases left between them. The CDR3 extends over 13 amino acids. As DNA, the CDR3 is TGTGCCAGCAGTTTAGTCTCGAACACTGAAGCTTTCTTT. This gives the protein CASSLVSNTEAFF.

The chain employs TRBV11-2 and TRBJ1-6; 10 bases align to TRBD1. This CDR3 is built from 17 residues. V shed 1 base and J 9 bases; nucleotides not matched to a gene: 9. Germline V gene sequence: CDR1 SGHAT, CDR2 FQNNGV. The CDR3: CASSLGLGQGSGSPLHF. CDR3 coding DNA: TGTGCCAGCAGCTTAGGTTTGGGACAGGGGAGTGGTTCACCCCTCCACTTT. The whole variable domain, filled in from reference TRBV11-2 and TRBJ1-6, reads EAGVAQSPRYKIIEKRQSVAFWCNPISGHATLYWYQQILGQGPKLLIQFQNNGVVDDSQLPKDRFSAERLKGVDSTLKIQPAKLEDSAVYLCASSLGLGQGSGSPLHFGNGTRLTVT.

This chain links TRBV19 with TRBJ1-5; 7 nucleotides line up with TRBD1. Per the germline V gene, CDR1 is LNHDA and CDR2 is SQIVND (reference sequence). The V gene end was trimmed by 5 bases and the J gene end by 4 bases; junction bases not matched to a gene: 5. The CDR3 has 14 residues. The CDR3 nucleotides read TGTGCCAGTAGTCGGACAGGCCGTAATCAGCCCCAGCATTTT. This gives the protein CASSRTGRNQPQHF.

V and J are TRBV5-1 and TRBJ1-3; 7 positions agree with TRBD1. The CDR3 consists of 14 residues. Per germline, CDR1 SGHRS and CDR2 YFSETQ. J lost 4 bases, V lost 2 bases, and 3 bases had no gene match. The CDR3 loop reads CASSLGTAGNTIYF. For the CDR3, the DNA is TGCGCCAGCAGCTTAGGGACAGCAGGAAACACCATATATTTT.

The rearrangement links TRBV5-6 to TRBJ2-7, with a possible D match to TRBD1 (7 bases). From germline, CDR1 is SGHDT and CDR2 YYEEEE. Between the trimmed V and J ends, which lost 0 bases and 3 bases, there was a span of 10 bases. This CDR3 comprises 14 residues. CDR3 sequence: CASSLDRGLYEQYF. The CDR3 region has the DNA TGTGCCAGCAGCTTGGACAGGGGACTCTACGAGCAGTACTTC.

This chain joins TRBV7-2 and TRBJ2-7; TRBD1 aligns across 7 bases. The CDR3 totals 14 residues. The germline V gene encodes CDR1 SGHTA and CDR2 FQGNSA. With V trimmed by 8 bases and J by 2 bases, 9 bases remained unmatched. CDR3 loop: CASAGTAVPYEQYF. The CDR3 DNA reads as TGTGCCAGCGCCGGGACAGCGGTCCCCTACGAGCAGTACTTC. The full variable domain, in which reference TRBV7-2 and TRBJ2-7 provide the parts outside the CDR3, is GAGVSQSPSNKVTEKGKDVELRCDPISGHTALYWYRQSLGQGLEFLIYFQGNSAPDKSGLPSDRFSAERTGGSVSTLTIQRTQQEDSAVYLCASAGTAVPYEQYFGPGTRLTVT.

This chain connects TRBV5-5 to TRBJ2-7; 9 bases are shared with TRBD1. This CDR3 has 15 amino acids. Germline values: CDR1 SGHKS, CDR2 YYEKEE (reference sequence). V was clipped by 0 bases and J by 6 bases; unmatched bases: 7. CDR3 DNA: TGTGCCAGCAGCTTGGCCGGGACAGGGAGCGTCGAGCAGTACTTC. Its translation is CASSLAGTGSVEQYF. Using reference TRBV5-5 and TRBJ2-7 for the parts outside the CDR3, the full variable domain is DAGVTQSPTHLIKTRGQQVTLRCSPISGHKSVSWYQQVLGQGPQFIFQYYEKEERGRGNFPDRFSARQFPNYSSELNVNALLLGDSALYLCASSLAGTGSVEQYFGPGTRLTVT.

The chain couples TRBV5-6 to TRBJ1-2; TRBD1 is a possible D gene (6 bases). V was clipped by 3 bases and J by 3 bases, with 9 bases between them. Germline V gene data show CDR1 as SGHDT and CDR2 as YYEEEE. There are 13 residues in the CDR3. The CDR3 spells CASSSDRYYGYTF. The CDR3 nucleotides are TGTGCCAGCAGCTCGGACAGATACTATGGCTACACCTTC. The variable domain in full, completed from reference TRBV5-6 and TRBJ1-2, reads DAGVTQSPTHLIKTRGQQVTLRCSPKSGHDTVSWYQQALGQGPQFIFQYYEEEERQRGNFPDRFSGHQFPNYSSELNVNALLLGDSALYLCASSSDRYYGYTFGSGTRLTVV.

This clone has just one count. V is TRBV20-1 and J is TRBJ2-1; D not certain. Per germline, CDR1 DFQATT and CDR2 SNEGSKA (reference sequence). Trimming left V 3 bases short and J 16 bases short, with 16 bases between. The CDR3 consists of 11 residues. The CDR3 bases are TGCAGTGCTAGTAAGAGGAGCCCCCAATTCTTC. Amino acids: CSASKRSPQFF.

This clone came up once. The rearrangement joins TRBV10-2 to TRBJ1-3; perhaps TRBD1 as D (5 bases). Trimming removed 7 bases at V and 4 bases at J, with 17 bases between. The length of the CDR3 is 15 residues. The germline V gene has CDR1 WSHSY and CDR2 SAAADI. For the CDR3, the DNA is TGCGCCAGCAAGGGGCAGGGTCTCAGCGGAAACACCATATATTTT. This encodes CASKGQGLSGNTIYF.

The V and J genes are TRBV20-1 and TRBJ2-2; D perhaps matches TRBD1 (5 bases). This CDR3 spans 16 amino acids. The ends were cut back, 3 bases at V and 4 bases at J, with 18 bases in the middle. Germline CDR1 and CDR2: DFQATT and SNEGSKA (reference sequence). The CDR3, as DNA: TGCAGTGCTAGTAACCTACAAAATCAGGGCACCGGGGAGCTGTTTTTT. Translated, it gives CSASNLQNQGTGELFF.

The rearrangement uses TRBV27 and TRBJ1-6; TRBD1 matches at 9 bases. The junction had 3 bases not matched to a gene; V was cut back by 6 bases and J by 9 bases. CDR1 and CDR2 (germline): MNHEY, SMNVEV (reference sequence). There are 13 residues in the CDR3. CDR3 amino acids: CASRRDRASPLHF. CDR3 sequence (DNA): TGTGCCAGCAGGCGGGACAGGGCTTCACCCCTCCACTTT.

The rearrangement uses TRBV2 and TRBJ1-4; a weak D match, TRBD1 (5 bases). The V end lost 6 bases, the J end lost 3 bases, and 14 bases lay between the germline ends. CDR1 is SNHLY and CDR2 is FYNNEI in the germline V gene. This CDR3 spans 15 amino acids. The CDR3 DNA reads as TGTGCCAGCAGCCCCCGGGACTCTTCTAATGAAAAACTGTTTTTT. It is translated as CASSPRDSSNEKLFF.

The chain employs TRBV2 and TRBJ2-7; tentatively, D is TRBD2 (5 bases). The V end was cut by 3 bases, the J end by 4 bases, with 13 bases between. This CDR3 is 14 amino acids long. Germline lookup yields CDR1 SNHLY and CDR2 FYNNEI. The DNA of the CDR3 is TGTGCCAGCAGTGACTCCAGCGGATTATACGAGCAGTACTTC. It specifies CASSDSSGLYEQYF.

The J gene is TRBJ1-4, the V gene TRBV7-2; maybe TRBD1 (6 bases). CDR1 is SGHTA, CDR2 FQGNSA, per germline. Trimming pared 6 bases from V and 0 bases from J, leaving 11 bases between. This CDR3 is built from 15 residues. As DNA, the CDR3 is TGTGCCAGCAGTCGGACAGCAGCAACTAATGAAAAACTGTTTTTT. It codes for CASSRTAATNEKLFF.

CDR3 in amino acids: CASSLDRSTDTQYF. The CDR3 DNA follows: TGTGCCAGCAGCTTAGACCGGAGCACAGATACGCAGTATTTT. The chain couples TRBV7-9 to TRBJ2-3, with D unresolved. CDR1 and CDR2 from the germline V gene are SEHNR and FQNEAQ (reference sequence). Trimming removed 1 base at V and 0 bases at J, with 5 bases between. This CDR3 contains 14 residues.

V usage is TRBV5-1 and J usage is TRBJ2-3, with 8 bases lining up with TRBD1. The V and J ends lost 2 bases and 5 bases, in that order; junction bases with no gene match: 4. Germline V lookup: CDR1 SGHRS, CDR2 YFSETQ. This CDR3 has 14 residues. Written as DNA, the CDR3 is TGCGCCAGCAGCTTTCAGGGGGCGAAAGATACGCAGTATTTT. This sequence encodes CASSFQGAKDTQYF.

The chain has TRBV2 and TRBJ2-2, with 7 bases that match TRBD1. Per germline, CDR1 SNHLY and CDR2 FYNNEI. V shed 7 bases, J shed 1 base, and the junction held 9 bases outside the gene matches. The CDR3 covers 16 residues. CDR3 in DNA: TGTGCCAGCACCGAGAGGCAGGGGGTGAACACCGGGGAGCTGTTTTTT. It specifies CASTERQGVNTGELFF.

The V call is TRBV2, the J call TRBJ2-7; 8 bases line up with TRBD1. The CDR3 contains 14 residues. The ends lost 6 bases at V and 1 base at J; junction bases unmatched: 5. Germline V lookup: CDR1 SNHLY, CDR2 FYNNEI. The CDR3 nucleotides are TGTGCCAGCAGGGGCCGGACAGGGTCCTACGAGCAGTACTTC. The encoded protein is CASRGRTGSYEQYF.

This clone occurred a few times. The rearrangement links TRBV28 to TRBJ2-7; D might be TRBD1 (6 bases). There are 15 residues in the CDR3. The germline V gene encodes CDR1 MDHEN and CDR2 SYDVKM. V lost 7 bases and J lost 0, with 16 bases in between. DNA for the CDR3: TGTGCCAGCATAGGGCCGGCAGGGGTCTCCTACGAGCAGTACTTC. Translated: CASIGPAGVSYEQYF.

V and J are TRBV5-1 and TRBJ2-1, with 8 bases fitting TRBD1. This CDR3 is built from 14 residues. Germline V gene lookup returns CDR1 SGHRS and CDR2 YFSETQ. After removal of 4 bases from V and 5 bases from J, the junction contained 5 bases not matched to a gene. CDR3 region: CASSAGQGDNEQFF. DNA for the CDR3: TGCGCCAGCAGCGCCGGACAGGGCGACAATGAGCAGTTCTTC.

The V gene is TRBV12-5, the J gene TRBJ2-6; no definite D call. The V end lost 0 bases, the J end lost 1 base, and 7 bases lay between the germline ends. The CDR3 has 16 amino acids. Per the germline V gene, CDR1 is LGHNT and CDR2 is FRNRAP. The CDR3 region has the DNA TGTGCTAGTGGTTTGGTACTCCCGTCTGGGGCCAACGTCCTGACTTTC. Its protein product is CASGLVLPSGANVLTF.

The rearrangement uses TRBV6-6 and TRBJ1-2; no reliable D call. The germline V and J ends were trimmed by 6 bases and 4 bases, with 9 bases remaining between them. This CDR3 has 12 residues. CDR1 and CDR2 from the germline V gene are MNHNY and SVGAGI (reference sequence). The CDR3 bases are TGTGCCAGCAGCCCCCACAGCTATGGCTACACCTTC. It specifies CASSPHSYGYTF.